Presented here are 19 T cell receptor beta chains from one specimen sequenced in a study of T cell repertoires in cytomegalovirus infection. These receptors have no identified antigens. TCRdb re-called the reads through MiXCR, storing one row per CDR3 protein. The sample includes approximately 600,000 distinct CDR3 sequences, 40% seen only once; the top ten take around 48%. Sequences were derived from cultured PBMCs, sampled from culture after CMV antigen stimulation. The receptors shown here come from a human donor in good health (CMV status not recorded). Some clones in this sample may be carry-over from other donors' samples.

This chain links TRBV4-3 with TRBJ2-1; TRBD2 agrees at 12 bases. The V gene's germline CDR1 is LGHNA and CDR2 YSLEER. This CDR3 has 19 amino acids. V was pared by 0 bases and J by 3 bases, with 9 bases of the junction left unmatched. The CDR3 DNA reads TGCGCCAGCAGCCAAGATGTTATCGCTAGCGGGGGGGACTACAATGAGCAGTTCTTC. Amino acids: CASSQDVIASGGDYNEQFF.

This sequence joins TRBV20-1 and TRBJ1-1, with D unresolved. The CDR3 is made up of 15 amino acids. Germline loops: CDR1 DFQATT, CDR2 SNEGSKA (reference sequence). V was pared by 5 bases and J by 5 bases, with 21 bases between. The CDR3 sequence: CSAPRRGEMGTEAFF. The CDR3 coding sequence is TGCAGTGCTCCCCGCCGCGGGGAGATGGGTACTGAAGCTTTCTTT.

This clonotype occurred a few times. The chain recombines TRBV5-4 with TRBJ2-5, with D possibly matching TRBD1 (5 bases). V gave up 4 bases and J gave up 4 bases, with 26 bases separating them. This CDR3 spans 18 amino acids. Germline CDR1 reads SGHNT; CDR2 reads YYREEE (reference sequence). CDR3 region: CASSTGGNVGQIIETQYF. CDR3 coding DNA: TGTGCCAGCAGCACAGGCGGTAATGTGGGGCAAATAATAGAGACCCAGTACTTC.

This chain connects TRBV20-1 to TRBJ2-5; D unclear. The CDR3 extends over 12 amino acids. Deletions cut 3 bases from V and 0 bases from J, with 5 bases between. The germline gives CDR1 DFQATT, CDR2 SNEGSKA (reference sequence). The CDR3 reads CSASIHQETQYF. CDR3 nucleotides: TGCAGTGCTAGCATTCACCAAGAGACCCAGTACTTC.

CDR3 DNA: TGTGCCAGCAGCTTTAGCGGGAGTAACACCGGGGAGCTGTTTTTT. Protein product: CASSFSGSNTGELFF. The J gene is TRBJ2-2, the V gene TRBV2; TRBD2 matches at 9 bases. V lost 6 bases to trimming and J lost 2 bases; unmatched junction nucleotides: 4. Germline-derived CDR1 and CDR2 are SNHLY and FYNNEI. The CDR3 runs 15 residues.

The V call is TRBV4-2, the J call TRBJ1-5; D is ambiguous. The V end lost 0 bases, the J end lost 9 bases, and 9 bases lay between the germline ends. Germline lookup yields CDR1 LGHNA and CDR2 YNFKEQ. This CDR3 has 13 amino acids. CDR3 protein: CASSQDSFRPQHF. DNA for the CDR3: TGTGCCAGCAGCCAAGATAGTTTCAGGCCCCAGCATTTT.

The rearrangement uses TRBV7-6 and TRBJ2-7, with 7 bases that match TRBD1. The CDR3 has 14 residues. The germline CDR1 and CDR2 sequences are SGHVS and FNYEAQ. The V segment lost 5 bases and the J segment 5 bases; nucleotides outside the gene matches: 9. The CDR3 DNA reads TGTGCCAGCAGCACTGGGACAGCTTGGGACGAGCAGTACTTC. This translates into CASSTGTAWDEQYF.

This clonotype was observed many times. The gene calls are TRBV7-2 and TRBJ1-3; D ambiguous. Trimming stripped 5 bases from V and 4 bases from J, with 15 bases between. CDR3 size: 15 residues. CDR1 SGHTA and CDR2 FQGNSA come from the germline V gene. The CDR3 spells CASSLVIAGGNTIYF. The DNA of the CDR3 is TGTGCCAGCAGCCTAGTGATAGCGGGGGGAAACACCATATATTTT. Filled out from reference TRBV7-2 and TRBJ1-3, the complete variable domain reads GAGVSQSPSNKVTEKGKDVELRCDPISGHTALYWYRQSLGQGLEFLIYFQGNSAPDKSGLPSDRFSAERTGGSVSTLTIQRTQQEDSAVYLCASSLVIAGGNTIYFGEGSWLTVV.

This clonotype showed up many times. This sequence joins TRBV7-2 and TRBJ2-7, with 10 bases that match TRBD1. Per germline, CDR1 SGHTA and CDR2 FQGNSA. Trimming cost V 3 bases and J 5 bases; bases outside gene matches: 4. The CDR3 has 14 amino acids. The CDR3 DNA is TGTGCCAGCAGCTTGACAGGGGGCTTCCACGAGCAGTACTTC. This translates into CASSLTGGFHEQYF.

A few counts support this clonotype. This sequence joins TRBV20-1 and TRBJ2-1; tentatively, D is TRBD2 (7 bases). Germline CDR1 reads DFQATT; CDR2 reads SNEGSKA (reference sequence). V was pared by 0 bases and J by 6 bases, with 15 bases between. The CDR3 loop spans 15 amino acids. CDR3 in amino acids: CSARDPRGAGNEQFF. In DNA, the CDR3 is TGCAGTGCTAGAGATCCCCGGGGGGCCGGCAATGAGCAGTTCTTC.

This clonotype showed up many times. This sequence joins TRBV7-6 and TRBJ2-5; D not certain. This CDR3 contains 11 residues. Looked up from germline, CDR1 is SGHVS and CDR2 is FNYEAQ. V shed 4 bases and J shed 8 bases, with 8 bases lying between them. CDR3 in amino acids: CASSYPPTQYF. The CDR3 DNA follows: TGTGCCAGCAGCTACCCCCCAACCCAGTACTTC.

The rearrangement links TRBV18 to TRBJ1-1; the D gene is possibly TRBD1 (6 bases). CDR1 is KGHSH, CDR2 LQKENI, per germline. This CDR3 spans 18 amino acids. The germline V and J ends were trimmed by 4 bases and 2 bases, with 23 bases remaining between them. The CDR3 here is CASSRTGQGSNLNTEAFF. CDR3 bases: TGTGCCAGCTCACGCACCGGCCAGGGGTCCAACTTAAACACTGAAGCTTTCTTT.

This chain links TRBV7-9 with TRBJ2-2; possible D gene TRBD2, 6 bases. Trimming left V 5 bases short and J 6 bases short, with 13 bases between. The CDR3 runs to 14 residues. The germline gives CDR1 SEHNR, CDR2 FQNEAQ (reference sequence). CDR3: CASSIGGESGELFF. The CDR3 DNA sequence: TGTGCCAGCAGCATCGGCGGGGAATCCGGGGAGCTGTTTTTT.

A few counts support this clonotype. The rearrangement uses TRBV28 and TRBJ1-1; tentative D call: TRBD1 (5 bases). The V gene lost 10 bases and the J gene lost 1 base, with 13 bases spanning the gap. The length of the CDR3 is 13 residues. Germline V lookup: CDR1 MDHEN, CDR2 SYDVKM. CDR3 in amino acids: CATSGRENTEAFF. In DNA form, the CDR3 reads TGTGCCACCTCTGGCAGGGAGAACACTGAAGCTTTCTTT.

The sample holds a few counts of this clonotype. V is TRBV28 and J is TRBJ2-5; 13 nucleotides line up with TRBD2. The CDR3 is 16 amino acids. V lost 6 bases and J lost 5; bases outside the gene matches: 9. The germline gives CDR1 MDHEN, CDR2 SYDVKM. The CDR3: CASSPTSGGARETQYF. The CDR3 nucleotides read TGTGCCAGCAGCCCTACTAGCGGGGGGGCCCGGGAGACCCAGTACTTC.

This rearrangement joins TRBV6-1 to TRBJ2-3; 7 positions match TRBD1. The germline V gene has CDR1 MNHNS and CDR2 SASEGT. With V trimmed by 7 bases and J by 0 bases, 7 bases remained unmatched. This CDR3 is built from 15 residues. The DNA for the CDR3 is TGTGCCAGCAACCAGGCGACAGGGAGCACAGATACGCAGTATTTT. This translates into CASNQATGSTDTQYF.

There are a few counts of this clonotype. The chain links TRBV7-8 to TRBJ1-2; D is perhaps TRBD1 (5 bases). The CDR3 extends over 16 amino acids. Trimming cost V 4 bases and J 4 bases, with 19 bases left between them. Germline V gives CDR1 SGHVS, CDR2 FQNEAQ. The CDR3 DNA reads as TGTGCCAGCAGCTCCCACCAGGGTCAGCAATTCTATGGCTACACCTTC. Its protein product is CASSSHQGQQFYGYTF.

This clonotype was seen repeatedly, ten times or more. The V call is TRBV7-2, the J call TRBJ2-7; D call uncertain. The CDR3 consists of 14 residues. Germline CDR1 SGHTA, CDR2 FQGNSA. V lost 1 base and J lost 2, with 9 bases in between. CDR3 bases: TGTGCCAGCAGCTTAGATCGAGGTACCTACGAGCAGTACTTC. Its translation: CASSLDRGTYEQYF.

The rearrangement uses TRBV11-2 and TRBJ2-1, with 14 positions matching TRBD2. From germline, CDR1 is SGHAT and CDR2 FQNNGV. The CDR3 is 15 amino acids. V trimming: 5 bases; J trimming: 9 bases; junction bases outside the gene matches: 6. The CDR3 sequence is CASSPGTSGRGEQFF. The DNA of the CDR3 is TGTGCCAGCAGCCCCGGGACTAGCGGGAGAGGTGAGCAGTTCTTC.